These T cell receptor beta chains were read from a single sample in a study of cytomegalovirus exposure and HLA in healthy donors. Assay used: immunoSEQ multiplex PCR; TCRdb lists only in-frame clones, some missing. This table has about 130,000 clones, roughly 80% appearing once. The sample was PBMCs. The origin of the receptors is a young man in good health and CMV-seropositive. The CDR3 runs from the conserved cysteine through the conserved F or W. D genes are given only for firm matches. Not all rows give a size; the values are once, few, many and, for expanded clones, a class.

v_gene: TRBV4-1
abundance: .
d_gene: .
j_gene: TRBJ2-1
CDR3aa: CASSQEANEQFF
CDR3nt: TGCGCCAGCAGCCAAGAGGCCAATGAGCAGTTCTTC

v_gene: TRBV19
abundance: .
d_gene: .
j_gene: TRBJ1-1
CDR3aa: CASILEGWTTEAFF
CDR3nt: TGTGCCAGTATTTTGGAGGGGTGGACTACTGAAGCTTTCTTT

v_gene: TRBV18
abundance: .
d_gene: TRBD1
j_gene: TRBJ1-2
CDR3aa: CASNQGAGYGYTF
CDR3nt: TGTGCCAGTAACCAGGGGGCGGGATATGGCTACACCTTC

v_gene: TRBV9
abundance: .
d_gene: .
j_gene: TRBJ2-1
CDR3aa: CASSGGTVYNEQFF
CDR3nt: TGTGCCAGCAGCGGCGGGACGGTGTACAATGAGCAGTTCTTC

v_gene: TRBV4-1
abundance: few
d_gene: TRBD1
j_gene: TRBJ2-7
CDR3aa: CASSQFGTGSHEQYF
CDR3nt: TGCGCCAGCAGCCAGTTCGGGACAGGGTCCCACGAGCAGTACTTC

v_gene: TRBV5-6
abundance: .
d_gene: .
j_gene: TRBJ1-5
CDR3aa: CASSIGQLNQPQHF
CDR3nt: TGTGCCAGCAGCATCGGACAGCTAAATCAGCCCCAGCATTTT

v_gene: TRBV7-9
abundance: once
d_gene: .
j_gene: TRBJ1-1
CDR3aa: CASSFPGTEAFF
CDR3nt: TGTGCCAGCAGCTTCCCAGGAACTGAAGCTTTCTTT

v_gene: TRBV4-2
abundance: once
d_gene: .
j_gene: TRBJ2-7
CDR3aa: CASSQWAGNDGEQYF
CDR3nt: TGTGCCAGCAGCCAATGGGCCGGGAATGACGGCGAGCAGTACTTC

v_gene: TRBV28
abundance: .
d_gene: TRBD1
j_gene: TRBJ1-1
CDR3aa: CASQTGSFPEAFF
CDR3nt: TGTGCCAGCCAGACAGGGTCGTTCCCTGAAGCTTTCTTT

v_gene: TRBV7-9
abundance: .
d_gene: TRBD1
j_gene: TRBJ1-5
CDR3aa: CASSLSQGGWQPQHF
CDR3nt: TGTGCCAGCAGCTTAAGCCAGGGGGGTTGGCAGCCCCAGCATTTT

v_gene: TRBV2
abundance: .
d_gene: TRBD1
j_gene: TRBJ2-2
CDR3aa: CASSRGRDTGELFF
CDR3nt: TGTGCCAGCAGTAGGGGGCGCGACACCGGGGAGCTGTTTTTT